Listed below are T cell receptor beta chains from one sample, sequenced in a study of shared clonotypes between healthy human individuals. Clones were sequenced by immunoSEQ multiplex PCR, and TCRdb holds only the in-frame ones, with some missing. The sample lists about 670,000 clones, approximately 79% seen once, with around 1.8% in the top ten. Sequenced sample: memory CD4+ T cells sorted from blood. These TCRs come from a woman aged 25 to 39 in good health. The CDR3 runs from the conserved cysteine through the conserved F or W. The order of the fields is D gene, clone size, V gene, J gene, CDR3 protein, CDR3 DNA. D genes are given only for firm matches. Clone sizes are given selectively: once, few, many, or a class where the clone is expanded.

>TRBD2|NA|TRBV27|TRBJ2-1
CASRRLAGLNEQFF
TGTGCCAGCAGGCGACTAGCGGGATTGAATGAGCAGTTCTTC
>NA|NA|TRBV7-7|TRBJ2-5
CASSGGTAQETQYF
TGTGCCAGCAGCGGAGGGACAGCACAAGAGACCCAGTACTTC
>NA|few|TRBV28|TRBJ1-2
CASSQQGHGYTF
TGTGCCAGCAGTCAACAGGGACACGGCTACACCTTC
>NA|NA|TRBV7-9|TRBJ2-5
CASSSPPKGGETQYF
TGTGCCAGCAGCTCTCCCCCCAAGGGCGGCGAGACCCAGTACTTC
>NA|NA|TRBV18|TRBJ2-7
CASSPPGGPYEQYF
TGTGCCAGCTCACCACCGGGCGGCCCCTACGAGCAGTACTTC
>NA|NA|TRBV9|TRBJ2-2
CASSGGEIDGELFF
TGTGCCAGCAGCGGCGGGGAAATCGACGGGGAGCTGTTTTTT
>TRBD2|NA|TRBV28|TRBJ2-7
CASSGAHSPGLAGYEQYF
TGTGCCAGCAGTGGGGCTCACTCCCCGGGACTAGCGGGTTACGAGCAGTACTTC
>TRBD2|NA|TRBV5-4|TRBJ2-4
CASSSGLALAKNIQYF
TGTGCCAGCAGCTCTGGACTAGCGTTAGCCAAAAACATTCAGTACTTC
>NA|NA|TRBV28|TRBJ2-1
CASSLYGAQEQFF
TGTGCCAGCAGTTTATACGGGGCTCAGGAGCAGTTCTTC
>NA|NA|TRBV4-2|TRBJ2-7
CASSQDLGVTYEQYF
TGTGCCAGCAGCCAAGACTTAGGCGTAACCTACGAGCAGTACTTC
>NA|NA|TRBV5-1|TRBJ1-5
CASSLGVSAQGGNQPQHF
TGCGCCAGCAGCCTTGGCGTCAGCGCCCAAGGTGGCAATCAGCCCCAGCATTTT
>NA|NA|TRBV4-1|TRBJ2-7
CASSQERTPRNEQYF
TGCGCCAGCAGCCAAGAGAGGACTCCTCGGAACGAGCAGTACTTC
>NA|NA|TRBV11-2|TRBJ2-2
CASSLAREGRWELFF
TGTGCCAGCAGCTTAGCACGCGAGGGACGCTGGGAGCTGTTTTTT
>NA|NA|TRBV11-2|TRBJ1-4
CASSPFRGALFF
TGTGCCAGCAGCCCCTTTAGGGGTGCCTTGTTTTTT
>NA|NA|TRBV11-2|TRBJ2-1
CASSPRGYSHNEQFF
TGTGCCAGCAGCCCGAGGGGCTACAGTCACAATGAGCAGTTCTTC
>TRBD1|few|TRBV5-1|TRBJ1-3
CASSFGTAGNTIYF
TGCGCCAGCAGTTTCGGGACAGCCGGAAACACCATATATTTT
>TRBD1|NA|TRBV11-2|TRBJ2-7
CASGDRGLSYEQYF
TGTGCCAGCGGTGACAGGGGGCTATCCTACGAGCAGTACTTC
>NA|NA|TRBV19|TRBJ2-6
CASNRFSGANVLTF
TGTGCCAGTAACCGGTTCTCTGGGGCCAACGTCCTGACTTTC
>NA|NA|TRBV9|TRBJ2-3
CASSAQGIENTQYF
TGTGCCAGCAGCGCACAGGGAATTGAAAATACGCAGTATTTT
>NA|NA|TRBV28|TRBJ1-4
CASSKSDRRTNEKLFF
TGTGCCAGCAGTAAAAGCGACAGGCGAACTAATGAAAAACTGTTTTTT
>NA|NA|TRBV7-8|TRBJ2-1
CASSLVQTGFHEQFF
TGTGCCAGCAGCTTAGTCCAAACAGGGTTCCATGAGCAGTTCTTC
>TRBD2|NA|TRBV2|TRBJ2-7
CASSGRDPEGTSGRRYEQYF
TGTGCCAGCAGTGGCCGGGACCCCGAAGGGACTAGCGGGAGGAGGTACGAGCAGTACTTC
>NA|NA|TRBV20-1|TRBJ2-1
CSARRVNEQFF
TGCAGTGCTAGGCGGGTAAATGAGCAGTTCTTC
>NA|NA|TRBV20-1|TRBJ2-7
CSAPEYYEQYF
TGCAGTGCTCCAGAGTACTACGAGCAGTACTTC
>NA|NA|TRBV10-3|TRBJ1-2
CAISESNFGEGYTF
TGTGCCATCAGTGAGTCGAATTTCGGTGAAGGCTACACCTTC
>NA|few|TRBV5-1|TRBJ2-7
CASSAPGEMEQYF
TGCGCCAGCAGCGCCCCGGGGGAGATGGAGCAGTACTTC
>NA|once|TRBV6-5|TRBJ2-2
CASLAERNTGELFF
TGTGCCAGCTTGGCCGAGCGGAACACCGGGGAGCTGTTTTTT
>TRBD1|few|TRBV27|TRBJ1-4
CASSADRGLNEKLFF
TGTGCCAGCAGTGCGGACAGGGGGCTTAATGAAAAACTGTTTTTT
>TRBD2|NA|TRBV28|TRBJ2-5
CASSNSGIEQETQYF
TGTGCCAGCTCCAATAGCGGGATTGAACAAGAGACCCAGTACTTC
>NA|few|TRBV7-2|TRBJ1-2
CASSLENYGYTF
TGTGCCAGCAGCTTAGAGAACTATGGCTACACCTTC
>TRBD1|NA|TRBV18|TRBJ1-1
CASSLGTGGLNTEAFF
TGTGCCAGCTCACTAGGGACAGGGGGCTTGAACACTGAAGCTTTCTTT
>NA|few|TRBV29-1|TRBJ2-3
CSVEGSTGTDTQYF
TGCAGCGTTGAAGGGTCGACAGGCACAGATACGCAGTATTTT
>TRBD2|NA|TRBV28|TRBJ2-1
CASSAGGRYEQFF
TGTGCCAGCAGTGCGGGAGGGAGGTATGAGCAGTTCTTC
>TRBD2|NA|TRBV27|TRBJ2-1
CASSLRTSAYNEQFF
TGTGCCAGCAGTTTGAGGACTAGCGCCTACAATGAGCAGTTCTTC
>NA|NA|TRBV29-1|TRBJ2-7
CSVEDNNYEQYF
TGCAGCGTTGAAGACAACAACTACGAGCAGTACTTC
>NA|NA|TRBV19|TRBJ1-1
CASSIVGQDTEAFF
TGTGCCAGTAGTATAGTGGGGCAGGACACTGAAGCTTTCTTT
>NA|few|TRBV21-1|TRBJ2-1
CASPSRRWPFF
TGTGCCAGCCCGTCCCGTCGGTGGCCGTTCTTC